These T cell receptor beta chains were read from a single sample in a study of cytomegalovirus exposure and HLA in healthy donors. Using immunoSEQ multiplex PCR, the repertoire was profiled, and TCRdb retains in-frame clones only, with some absent. The table includes 100,000 to 150,000 clones, over 70% detected once. The specimen was PBMCs. These receptors came from a female donor in good health and CMV-seronegative. CDR3s include the opening cysteine and the closing phenylalanine or tryptophan. Each record gives: D gene, V gene, J gene, clone size, CDR3 DNA, CDR3 protein. D genes are given only for firm matches. Clone size is given for some rows only: seen once, a few or many times, or a class if the clone is expanded.

NA,TRBV6-5,TRBJ2-3,NA,TGTGCCAGCAGTTCCCTTAGGGGGACGGATACGCAGTATTTT,CASSSLRGTDTQYF
NA,TRBV4-2,TRBJ1-5,NA,TGTGCCAGCAGCCAAGTCTGGACAGCAAATCAGCCCCAGCATTTT,CASSQVWTANQPQHF
NA,TRBV13,TRBJ2-7,NA,TGTGCCAGCAGCTTATCCTACTACGAGCAGTACTTC,CASSLSYYEQYF
NA,TRBV6-5,TRBJ2-2,NA,TGTGCCAGCAGTTACCGGGGACACGCAGGCGGGGAGCTGTTTTTT,CASSYRGHAGGELFF
TRBD1,TRBV27,TRBJ2-6,NA,TGTGCCAGCAGTTGGGACAGAAGCTCTGGGGCCAACGTCCTGACTTTC,CASSWDRSSGANVLTF
NA,TRBV5-1,TRBJ2-7,NA,TGCGCCAGCAGCTTGGCTTCAGGGACATACGAGCAGTACTTC,CASSLASGTYEQYF
NA,TRBV11-2,TRBJ1-2,NA,TGTGCCAGCAGCTTAGATAGGGGCGCTAACTATGGCTACACCTTC,CASSLDRGANYGYTF
TRBD2,TRBV19,TRBJ2-3,NA,TGTGCCAGTAGCCCGACTAGCGGGAGTCGCGATACGCAGTATTTT,CASSPTSGSRDTQYF
TRBD2,TRBV6-6,TRBJ2-7,NA,TGTGCCAGCAGTTATTACGCGGGAGGCGGGTCCTACGAGCAGTACTTC,CASSYYAGGGSYEQYF
NA,TRBV11-2,TRBJ2-7,NA,TGTGCCAGCAGCTTAGCTTTTGCGGGAGAGCAGTACTTC,CASSLAFAGEQYF
NA,TRBV4-2,TRBJ1-1,NA,TGTGCCAGCAGCCAAGAATTGGGGAGGGTCACTGAAGCTTTCTTT,CASSQELGRVTEAFF
NA,TRBV5-8,TRBJ2-7,NA,TGTGCCAGCAGCTTGGGTCTCCCCTCCTACGAGCAGTACTTC,CASSLGLPSYEQYF
TRBD1,TRBV10-3,TRBJ1-2,NA,TGTGCCATCAGTTCCAGGGGGAACTATGGCTACACCTTC,CAISSRGNYGYTF
NA,TRBV28,TRBJ1-5,NA,TGTGCCAGCAGCCGCCCCGGGGGCGCGGGAGGCAATCAGCCCCAGCATTTT,CASSRPGGAGGNQPQHF
NA,TRBV15,TRBJ2-1,NA,TGTGCCACCGGCAGAGGCTGGGGCACGATGTCACAGTTCTTC,CATGRGWGTMSQFF
NA,TRBV5-1,TRBJ1-1,NA,TGCGCCAGCAGCTTCACTACACAGAACACTGAAGCTTTCTTT,CASSFTTQNTEAFF
NA,TRBV11-2,TRBJ1-6,NA,TGTGCCAGCAGCTTAGGGAGGAGCTCCTATAATTCACCCCTCCACTTT,CASSLGRSSYNSPLHF
TRBD2,TRBV10-1,TRBJ2-1,once,TGCGCCAGCAGTGAGTCGGCGGGAGTTTCCTACAATGAGCAGTTCTTC,CASSESAGVSYNEQFF
TRBD2,TRBV6-5,TRBJ2-3,NA,TGTGCCAGCAGTCTACTAGCGGGCGGCACAGATACGCAGTATTTT,CASSLLAGGTDTQYF
TRBD2,TRBV7-3,TRBJ2-2,NA,TGTGCCAGCAGCCCCAGCGGGGAGGGTTCCACCGGGGAGCTGTTTTTT,CASSPSGEGSTGELFF
TRBD1,TRBV7-8,TRBJ1-2,NA,TGTGCCAGCAGCGGACAGGGGAGCGGGAGTGGCTACACCTTC,CASSGQGSGSGYTF
NA,TRBV11-1,TRBJ2-5,NA,TGTGCCAGCAGCTTTCGCACAGTAGAGACCCAGTACTTC,CASSFRTVETQYF
TRBD2,TRBV6-4,TRBJ2-1,once,TGTGCCAGCAGTTCCGGGACTAGCACCCGATCCTACAATGAGCAGTTCTTC,CASSSGTSTRSYNEQFF
TRBD1,TRBV2,TRBJ1-1,NA,TGTGCCAGCAGTGAACACAGGGGGCAAACTGAAGCTTTCTTT,CASSEHRGQTEAFF
NA,TRBV5-1,TRBJ2-3,NA,TGCGCCAGCAGCTTGGGGATAGCGATGAGCACAGATACGCAGTATTTT,CASSLGIAMSTDTQYF
NA,TRBV5-4,TRBJ2-7,NA,TGTGCCAGCAGCTTTGGACAGAGTTTCGAGCAGTACTTC,CASSFGQSFEQYF
TRBD1,TRBV15,TRBJ1-1,once,TGTGCCACCAGCAGAGCTGGACAGGATAAGGCTTTCTTT,CATSRAGQDKAFF
NA,TRBV7-9,TRBJ2-7,NA,TGTGCCAGCAGCCCGTCCGCGACAGGCTTCTCCTACGAGCAGTACTTC,CASSPSATGFSYEQYF
TRBD1,TRBV6-1,TRBJ2-7,NA,TGTGCCAGCAGTGGGACAGGTCGTTCCCACGAGCAGTACTTC,CASSGTGRSHEQYF
NA,TRBV2,TRBJ2-1,NA,TGTGCCAGCGGCAGAAATGAGGGAGGCAATGAGCAGTTCTTC,CASGRNEGGNEQFF
NA,TRBV7-6,TRBJ2-7,NA,TGTGCCAGCAGCCTGGGGACTCCACCGACCTCCTACGAGCAGTACTTC,CASSLGTPPTSYEQYF
TRBD2,TRBV5-6,TRBJ2-1,NA,TGTGCCAGCAGCGACTACGTGGGGGAGGGTGAGCAGTTCTTC,CASSDYVGEGEQFF
TRBD1,TRBV5-4,TRBJ2-2,NA,TGTGCCAGCAGCCCCTCATCAGGGGGAGAAAGGTTCGGGGAGCTGTTTTTT,CASSPSSGGERFGELFF
NA,TRBV7-3,TRBJ1-1,NA,TGTGCCAGCAGCCTACAGGGCTTCGGCACTGAAGCTTTCTTT,CASSLQGFGTEAFF
NA,TRBV2,TRBJ2-5,few,TGTGCCAGCAAGTCTAACGGAGAAGAGACCCAGTACTTC,CASKSNGEETQYF
TRBD1,TRBV4-1,TRBJ1-1,NA,TGCGCCAGCAGCCTCCGGGACAGGGTGAACACTGAAGCTTTCTTT,CASSLRDRVNTEAFF
TRBD1,TRBV5-4,TRBJ2-7,few,TGTGCCAGCAGCCCGGACAGGGGTCCCTACGAGCAGTACTTC,CASSPDRGPYEQYF
TRBD1,TRBV5-6,TRBJ2-3,NA,TGTGCCAGCAGCGTTTGGGACAGGCGGACAGATACGCAGTATTTT,CASSVWDRRTDTQYF
TRBD1,TRBV7-9,TRBJ2-4,NA,TGTGCCAGCAGCTTAAGTGGACAGGGGCAAAACATTCAGTACTTC,CASSLSGQGQNIQYF
TRBD1,TRBV18,TRBJ2-1,NA,TGTGCCAGCTCACCACTCTACAGACAGGGTTCCTACAATGAGCAGTTCTTC,CASSPLYRQGSYNEQFF
TRBD2,TRBV5-4,TRBJ2-7,NA,TGTGCCAGCAGCTTGGTTGCGGGAGCGAACGAGCAGTACTTC,CASSLVAGANEQYF
NA,TRBV7-3,TRBJ1-6,NA,TGTGCCAGCAGCTCTCGGGGAGGCGTGGATTCACCCCTCCACTTT,CASSSRGGVDSPLHF
TRBD2,TRBV14,TRBJ2-2,NA,TGTGCCAGCAGCCAAGATCAGCCGTTTATAGCGGGAGAAAGATGGGCGAACACCGGGGAGCTGTTTTTT,CASSQDQPFIAGERWANTGELFF
TRBD1,TRBV7-7,TRBJ2-2,NA,TGTGCTAGCAGCATCCGGGACAGGGGGGTAACCGGGGAGCTGTTTTTT,CASSIRDRGVTGELFF
TRBD2,TRBV7-9,TRBJ2-1,NA,TGTGCCAGCAGCCCCGGACTAGCGGGCTCCTACAATGAGCAGTTCTTC,CASSPGLAGSYNEQFF